This T cell receptor beta chain was sequenced in a study of regulatory T cells in long-lasting Graves disease. For the study at large: Persistent Graves' disease required over 5 years of antithyroid drugs and positive TSH receptor antibodies.

Researchers made TCR beta libraries by using iRepertoire HTBI primers and running Arm-PCR on CDR3 regions. TCRdb reprocessed the multiplex PCR reads via MiXCR and lists one record per CDR3 protein. The sample consists of a few hundred thousand distinct CDR3 sequences, approximately 23% of them appearing once. This clonotype was detected a few times. Time point meaning: persistent/refractory GD, antithyroid drugs over 5 years with positive TRAb. From PBMCs, RNA was extracted and then used to make the TCR library. Germline assignment: CDR1 GTSNPN and CDR2 SVGIG (reference sequence). This CDR3 is 13 amino acids long. J was trimmed by 5 bases and V by 7 bases; bases with no gene match: 5.

The sequence was obtained from a female donor with Graves disease. The chain employs TRBV30 and TRBJ2-2, with 9 bases identical to TRBD1. The starting material was peripheral blood mononuclear cells (PBMCs), obtained when the disease was refractory, from a patient treated with antithyroid drugs. CDR3 nucleotide sequence: TGTGCCTTTCCCGGGACAGGGACCGGGGAGCTGTTTTTT. Residues: CAFPGTGTGELFF.